A single sample gave rise to the 27 T cell receptor beta chains below, sequenced in a study of blood T cell repertoires in COVID-19. Method: immunoSEQ multiplex PCR; TCRdb's copy keeps in-frame clones and lacks some. The table includes approximately 170,000 clones, around 84% detected once. Specimen: PBMCs or T cells enriched from blood (not recorded which). These receptors were collected from a woman between 45 and 60 years old who had recovered from COVID-19.

The gene calls are TRBV6-1 and TRBJ2-2, with TRBD1 as a possible D gene (6 bases). Trimming pared 0 bases from V and 5 bases from J, leaving 13 bases between. CDR1 and CDR2 (germline): MNHNS, SASEGT. The CDR3 spans 16 residues. CDR3 in DNA: TGTGCCAGCAGTGAAGCGACCCAGGGGTGGACCGGGGAGCTGTTTTTT. Translated, it gives CASSEATQGWTGELFF.

V usage is TRBV7-3 and J usage is TRBJ1-6; D gene unclear. Germline loops: CDR1 SGHTA, CDR2 FQGTGA. Deletions cut 4 bases from V and 0 bases from J, with 19 bases between. The CDR3 sequence is 19 residues long. CDR3 in DNA: TGTGCCAGCAGCTCTTCCGGAGATTCTTTTAGCTCCTATAATTCACCCCTCCACTTT. It is translated as CASSSSGDSFSSYNSPLHF.

The chain employs TRBV16 and TRBJ2-4; the match to TRBD1 covers 9 bases. V lost 5 bases to trimming and J lost 7 bases; unmatched junction nucleotides: 6. The CDR3 is made up of 14 amino acids. Germline V gene sequence: CDR1 KGHSY, CDR2 FQNENV. The CDR3 DNA is TGTGCCAGCAGCGAAACAGGGGGCGGTAACATTCAGTACTTC. Translation: CASSETGGGNIQYF.

The chain uses TRBV7-2 and TRBJ2-2; a weak D match, TRBD1 (5 bases). Per germline, CDR1 SGHTA and CDR2 FQGNSA. The CDR3 totals 15 residues. Trimming took 2 bases from V and 5 from J, leaving 12 bases between them. CDR3 in DNA: TGTGCCAGCAGCTTAAGGACACCCGGGACCGGGGAGCTGTTTTTT. Its translation is CASSLRTPGTGELFF.

The chain joins TRBV15 to TRBJ2-2; 9 bases line up with TRBD1. The trim removed 3 bases at V and 6 bases at J, leaving 14 bases unmatched. From germline, CDR1 is LNHNV and CDR2 YYDKDF (reference sequence). CDR3 length equals 18 residues. Here the CDR3 reads CATSSPTKTGGIAGELFF. CDR3 nucleotides: TGTGCCACCAGCAGCCCGACGAAGACAGGGGGTATCGCCGGGGAGCTGTTTTTT.

The J gene is TRBJ2-1, the V gene TRBV6-2 or TRBV6-3, with TRBD2 identical over 11 bases. The CDR3 runs 17 residues. The germline V gene has CDR1 MNHEY and CDR2 SVGEGT. J was trimmed by 5 bases and V by 0 bases; bases with no gene match: 6. CDR3 amino acids: CASSYSTGTSGHNEQFF. The DNA for the CDR3 is TGTGCCAGCAGTTACTCCACCGGGACTAGCGGCCACAATGAGCAGTTCTTC.

This clone was seen more than once but under ten times. J is TRBJ1-5 and V is TRBV7-8; the match to TRBD1 covers 8 bases. This CDR3 is built from 15 residues. V trimming: 5 bases; J trimming: 4 bases; junction bases outside the gene matches: 7. Looked up from germline, CDR1 is SGHVS and CDR2 is FQNEAQ. The CDR3 loop is CASSLGQAKNQPQHF. Written as DNA, the CDR3 is TGTGCCAGCAGCCTGGGACAGGCAAAAAATCAGCCCCAGCATTTT.

V gene TRBV7-6 combines with J gene TRBJ2-2, with 8 positions matching TRBD2. V shed 8 bases and J 1 base; nucleotides not matched to a gene: 3. The CDR3 covers 14 residues. Germline V lookup: CDR1 SGHVS, CDR2 FNYEAQ. CDR3 residues: CASSLAENTGELFF. CDR3 bases: TGTGCCAGCTCACTAGCGGAGAACACCGGGGAGCTGTTTTTT.

This sequence joins TRBV5-1 and TRBJ2-1, with D unresolved. Germline values: CDR1 SGHRS, CDR2 YFSETQ. Trimming shortened V by 2 bases and J by 0 bases, and 6 bases separated the two germline ends. The CDR3 totals 14 residues. CDR3 nucleotides: TGCGCCAGCAGCTTTTCCTCCTCCTACAATGAGCAGTTCTTC. It yields the protein CASSFSSSYNEQFF.

The V and J genes are TRBV5-1 and TRBJ2-3; 9 bases agree with TRBD2. Germline lookup yields CDR1 SGHRS and CDR2 YFSETQ. There are 14 residues in the CDR3. Unmatched junction bases numbered 4, after V lost 4 bases and J lost 4 bases. CDR3: CASSRGRAPDTQYF. The CDR3 region has the DNA TGCGCCAGCAGCCGCGGGAGGGCCCCAGATACGCAGTATTTT. The complete variable domain, with remaining parts taken from reference TRBV5-1 and TRBJ2-3, reads KAGVTQTPRYLIKTRGQQVTLSCSPISGHRSVSWYQQTPGQGLQFLFEYFSETQRNKGNFPGRFSGRQFSNSRSEMNVSTLELGDSALYLCASSRGRAPDTQYFGPGTRLTVL.

The genes are TRBV6-2 or TRBV6-3 and TRBJ1-2; 8 bases agree with TRBD1. The germline V gene encodes CDR1 MNHEY and CDR2 SVGEGT. The CDR3 spans 14 residues. J was trimmed by 5 bases and V by 6 bases; bases with no gene match: 8. CDR3 amino acids: CASSRGQGVYGYTF. In DNA, the CDR3 is TGTGCCAGCAGCCGTGGACAGGGAGTTTATGGCTACACCTTC.

DNA for the CDR3: TGTGCCAGCAGCCGGGAGGGAGTGAACACTGAAGCTTTCTTT. Its protein product is CASSREGVNTEAFF. This chain connects TRBV7-9 to TRBJ1-1; D is undetermined. The ends were cut back, 5 bases at V and 0 bases at J, with 10 bases in the middle. This CDR3 has 14 amino acids. In germline, CDR1 is SEHNR, CDR2 FQNEAQ (reference sequence).

The V call is TRBV5-1, the J call TRBJ2-2; TRBD1 aligns across 9 bases. Germline values: CDR1 SGHRS, CDR2 YFSETQ. V lost 1 base and J lost 4; bases outside the gene matches: 5. CDR3 length equals 16 residues. As DNA, the CDR3 is TGCGCCAGCAGCTTGAGGGGACAGGGAGGCACCGGGGAGCTGTTTTTT. It yields the protein CASSLRGQGGTGELFF.

The genes are TRBV9 and TRBJ2-3; TRBD2 agrees at 9 bases. The trim removed 0 bases at V and 5 bases at J, leaving 10 bases unmatched. The CDR3 length is 17 residues. Germline V lookup: CDR1 SGDLS, CDR2 YYNGEE. CDR3 in DNA: TGTGCCAGCAGCGTAGGGGCTAGCGGGATATTAGGAGATACGCAGTATTTT. Its translation: CASSVGASGILGDTQYF.

The rearrangement links TRBV19 to TRBJ1-1; D gene ambiguous. CDR3 length: 13 amino acids. Trimming stripped 4 bases from V and 1 base from J, with 7 bases between. Germline V lookup: CDR1 LNHDA, CDR2 SQIVND (reference sequence). CDR3 in amino acids: CASSKQRNTEAFF. CDR3 bases: TGTGCCAGTAGTAAACAGAGGAACACTGAAGCTTTCTTT.

This chain joins TRBV18 and TRBJ1-6; 12 bases line up with TRBD1. V was clipped by 1 base and J by 10 bases; unmatched bases: 5. Germline V gene sequence: CDR1 KGHSH, CDR2 LQKENI. This CDR3 region has 16 residues. Here the CDR3 DNA reads TGTGCCAGCTCACCACTCGGGACAGGGGGCATCTCACCCCTCCACTTT. Translation gives CASSPLGTGGISPLHF.

The chain recombines TRBV18 with TRBJ2-5; the D gene is possibly TRBD1 (5 bases). Germline CDR1 is KGHSH and CDR2 is LQKENI. The CDR3 length is 14 residues. Trimming removed 3 bases at V and 3 bases at J, with 11 bases between. Written as DNA, the CDR3 is TGTGCCAGCTCACCGAGTCAGGGTAAAGAGACCCAGTACTTC. This gives the protein CASSPSQGKETQYF. Variable domain in full (rest from reference TRBV18 and TRBJ2-5): NAGVMQNPRHLVRRRGQEARLRCSPMKGHSHVYWYRQLPEEGLKFMVYLQKENIIDESGMPKERFSAEFPKEGPSILRIQQVVRGDSAAYFCASSPSQGKETQYFGPGTRLLVL.

V is TRBV7-9 and J is TRBJ2-5, with D possibly matching TRBD1 (7 bases). The CDR3 is 16 amino acids. Germline values: CDR1 SEHNR, CDR2 FQNEAQ (reference sequence). V lost 7 bases to trimming and J lost 0 bases, with 18 bases between them. CDR3 bases: TGTGCCAGCACCCTAGGGGCAGGGGGGAACCAAGAGACCCAGTACTTC. Residues: CASTLGAGGNQETQYF.

The chain recombines TRBV19 with TRBJ2-1, with TRBD2 identical over 8 bases. CDR1 and CDR2 (germline): LNHDA, SQIVND (reference sequence). The length of the CDR3 is 17 residues. V was clipped by 3 bases and J by 3 bases; unmatched bases: 10. Here the CDR3 DNA reads TGTGCCAGTAGTATTGTAGCGGGGAGCACCATCTACAATGAGCAGTTCTTC. Protein sequence: CASSIVAGSTIYNEQFF.

This sequence joins TRBV11-2 and TRBJ1-6; 8 positions match TRBD1. This CDR3 is built from 16 residues. The J segment lost 9 bases and the V segment lost 5 bases, leaving 12 bases of the junction unmatched. Germline CDR1 and CDR2: SGHAT and FQNNGV. The CDR3 is CASSPLRTGYGSPLHF. CDR3 nucleotides: TGTGCCAGCAGCCCCCTCAGGACAGGGTATGGTTCACCCCTCCACTTT.

CDR3 coding DNA: TGTGCCAGCAGCCAAGCCGCCAGGGATACAGGAAACACCATATATTTT. Its translation is CASSQAARDTGNTIYF. The J gene is TRBJ1-3, the V gene TRBV3-1 (or the pseudogene TRBV3-2), with D perhaps TRBD1 (5 bases). Germline loops: CDR1 LGHDT, CDR2 YNNKEL (reference sequence). V lost 1 base to trimming and J lost 4 bases, with 14 bases between them. The CDR3 totals 16 residues.

The chain employs TRBV6-5 and TRBJ2-7, with 7 bases identical to TRBD1. The germline V gene encodes CDR1 MNHEY and CDR2 SVGAGI. CDR3 length equals 13 residues. V dropped 6 bases and J dropped 2; count of bases not matched to a gene: 4. The CDR3 DNA reads TGTGCCAGCAGCCGGACAGGAGCCTACGAGCAGTACTTC. It yields the protein CASSRTGAYEQYF.

The rearrangement uses TRBV13 and TRBJ2-7, with 8 positions matching TRBD1. The germline V gene encodes CDR1 PRHDT and CDR2 FYEKMQ (reference sequence). The junction had 6 bases not matched to a gene; V was cut back by 5 bases and J by 3 bases. The CDR3 loop spans 14 amino acids. The CDR3 here is CASSLKDRDYEQYF. DNA for the CDR3: TGTGCCAGCAGCCTAAAGGACAGGGACTACGAGCAGTACTTC.

The chain carries TRBV3-1 (or the pseudogene TRBV3-2) and TRBJ1-4; possible D gene TRBD1, 6 bases. Trimming cost V 1 base and J 9 bases, with 15 bases left between them. The CDR3 is made up of 15 amino acids. Germline V gene data show CDR1 as LGHDT and CDR2 as YNNKEL (reference sequence). Here the CDR3 reads CASSQGVDRSKKLFF. CDR3 nucleotide sequence: TGTGCCAGCAGCCAAGGTGTTGACAGGAGTAAAAAACTGTTTTTT.

The chain uses TRBV5-1 and TRBJ2-2; 12 bases are shared with TRBD2. V lost 3 bases and J lost 4; bases outside the gene matches: 4. This CDR3 region has 16 residues. Germline V gene lookup returns CDR1 SGHRS and CDR2 YFSETQ. CDR3 protein: CASSWLAGGLTGELFF. The CDR3 DNA reads TGCGCCAGCAGCTGGCTAGCGGGGGGGCTCACCGGGGAGCTGTTTTTT.

This rearrangement joins TRBV7-9 to TRBJ1-4, with 7 bases matching TRBD1. Germline CDR1 SEHNR, CDR2 FQNEAQ (reference sequence). CDR3 size: 15 residues. J lost 5 bases, V lost 5 bases, and 8 bases had no gene match. Written as DNA, the CDR3 is TGTGCCAGCAGCCCCCAGGGGGGTGAAAATGAAAAACTGTTTTTT. This sequence encodes CASSPQGGENEKLFF.

This clone was recorded a few times. DNA of the CDR3: TGCGCCAGCAGCCAAGAAACTGCAGGGGGTGGTGAAAAACTGTTTTTT. This translates into CASSQETAGGGEKLFF. J is TRBJ1-4 and V is TRBV4-1; 7 bases are shared with TRBD1. V shed 0 bases, J shed 7 bases, and the junction held 8 bases outside the gene matches. Germline CDR1 MGHRA, CDR2 YSYEKL. This CDR3 region has 16 residues.